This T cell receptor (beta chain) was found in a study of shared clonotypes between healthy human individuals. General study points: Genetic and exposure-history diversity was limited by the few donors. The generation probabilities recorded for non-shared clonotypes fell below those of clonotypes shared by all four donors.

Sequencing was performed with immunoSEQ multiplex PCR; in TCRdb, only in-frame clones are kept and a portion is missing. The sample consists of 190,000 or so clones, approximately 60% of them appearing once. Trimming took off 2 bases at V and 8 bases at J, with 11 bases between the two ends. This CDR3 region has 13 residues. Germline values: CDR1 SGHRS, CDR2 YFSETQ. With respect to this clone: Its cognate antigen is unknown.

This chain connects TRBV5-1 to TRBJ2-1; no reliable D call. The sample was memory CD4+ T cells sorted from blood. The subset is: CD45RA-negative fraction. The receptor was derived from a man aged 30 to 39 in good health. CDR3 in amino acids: CASSLLPKYEQFF. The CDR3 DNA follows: TGCGCCAGCAGCTTATTGCCGAAGTATGAGCAGTTCTTC. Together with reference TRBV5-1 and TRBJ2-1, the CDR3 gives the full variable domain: KAGVTQTPRYLIKTRGQQVTLSCSPISGHRSVSWYQQTPGQGLQFLFEYFSETQRNKGNFPGRFSGRQFSNSRSEMNVSTLELGDSALYLCASSLLPKYEQFFGPGTRLTVL.